This T cell receptor (beta chain) was sequenced during a study of graft-versus-host responses after intestinal transplantation. Study-wide results and limits: Circulating GvH clones peaking coincided with falling HvG clones soon after transplant.

Profiling relied on immunoSEQ multiplex PCR, and the TCRdb table lists in-frame clones only, not all of them. The repertoire holds over 85,000 clones, with roughly 91% as singletons. The junction had 9 bases not matched to a gene; V was cut back by 5 bases and J by 6 bases. The CDR3 sequence is 14 residues long. Germline assignment: CDR1 SGHAT and CDR2 FQNNGV. Remarks on this clone: Its specificity is unknown.

This chain connects TRBV11-2 to TRBJ2-7, with 8 nucleotides matching TRBD1. The receptor was isolated from a human donor who was the organ donor for an intestinal transplant. Sequencing used unstimulated CD4+ T cells sorted from spleen or lymph node cells, obtained before transplant. As DNA, the CDR3 is TGTGCCAGCAGCCTCCGGACAGGGTTTACCGAGCAGTACTTC. This codes for CASSLRTGFTEQYF.